Detailed here is one T cell receptor beta chain. The germline CDR1 and CDR2 sequences are DFQATT and SNEGSKA (reference sequence). Trimming at V came to 6 bases and at J to 5 bases, leaving 7 bases not matched to a gene. The CDR3 contains 13 residues. The record originates from a study of CD8 T cells in Susac syndrome. Random hexamers were used to reverse transcribe an amount of about 0.5 to 1 ug RNA. immunoSEQ multiplex PCR amplified TCR beta CDR3 across 54 Vbeta, 13 Jbeta. TCRdb independently ran MiXCR on the immunoSEQ multiplex PCR reads; one entry per CDR3 protein. The table lists more than 120,000 distinct CDR3 sequences, around 94% of them singletons. Sequencing of TCR beta was performed on blood CD8+ T cells and on blood CD4+ T cells. While serving as controls, healthy donors were matched for age and sex. FACS enriched CD8+ TEMRA cells, while bulk CD8+ and CD4+ were negatively isolated.

The chain employs TRBV20-1 and TRBJ2-5, with 9 bases that match TRBD1. The sequence was obtained from a human donor in good health. Sequenced sample: CD4+ T cells from PBMCs. CDR3 in DNA: TGCAGTGCGTTTTGGGACAGGGTGGAGACCCAGTACTTC. This gives the protein CSAFWDRVETQYF.